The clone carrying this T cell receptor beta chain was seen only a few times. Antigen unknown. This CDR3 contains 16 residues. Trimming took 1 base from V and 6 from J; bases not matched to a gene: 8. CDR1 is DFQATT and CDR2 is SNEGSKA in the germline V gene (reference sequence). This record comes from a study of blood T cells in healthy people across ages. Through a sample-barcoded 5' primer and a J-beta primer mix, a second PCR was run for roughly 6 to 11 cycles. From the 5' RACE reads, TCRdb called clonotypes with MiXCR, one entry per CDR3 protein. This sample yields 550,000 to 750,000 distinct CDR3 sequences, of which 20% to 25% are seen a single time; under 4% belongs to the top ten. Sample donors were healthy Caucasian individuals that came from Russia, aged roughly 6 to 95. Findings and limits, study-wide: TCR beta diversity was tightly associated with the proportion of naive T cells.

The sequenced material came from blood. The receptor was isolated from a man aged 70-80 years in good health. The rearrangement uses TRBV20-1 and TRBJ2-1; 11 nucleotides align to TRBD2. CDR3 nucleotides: TGCAGTGCTAGAGGGCCACTAGCGGGAGAGAGCAATGAGCAGTTCTTC. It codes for CSARGPLAGESNEQFF.